This is a list of T cell receptor beta chains from one sample in a study of shared clonotypes between healthy human individuals. Profiling relied on immunoSEQ multiplex PCR, and the TCRdb table lists in-frame clones only, not all of them. Of about 1.4 million clones detected, roughly 96% appear once; the ten largest clones hold 1.2%. Material for sequencing was naive CD4+ T cells sorted from blood. These receptors were taken from a man aged 25-40 years in good health. CDR3s include the opening cysteine and the closing phenylalanine or tryptophan. Fields, in order: CDR3 protein, CDR3 DNA, J gene, D gene, V gene, CDR3 length, clone size. A D gene is named only where the DNA matches it firmly. Clone size, where shown, is once, few, many, or a class for clones that have expanded.

CASSPLSGRGNNEQFF TGTGCCAGCTCACCACTGAGCGGGAGAGGAAACAATGAGCAGTTCTTC TRBJ2-1 TRBD2 TRBV18 16 NA
CASSTYRGPHVNQPQHF TGTGCCAGCAGTACCTACAGGGGGCCTCATGTAAATCAGCCCCAGCATTTT TRBJ1-5 TRBD1 TRBV27 17 NA
CASREWTGRLYSNQPQHF TGTGCCAGTAGAGAATGGACAGGGCGCCTATATAGCAATCAGCCCCAGCATTTT TRBJ1-5 TRBD1 TRBV19 18 NA
CASSPTTDTQYF TGTGCCAGCAGCCCCACTACAGATACGCAGTATTTT TRBJ2-3 NA TRBV7-4 12 NA
CASRRGIQETQYF TGTGCCAGCAGGAGGGGTATCCAAGAGACCCAGTACTTC TRBJ2-5 NA TRBV6-5 13 NA
CASERQKNIQYF TGTGCCAGTGAGCGGCAAAAAAACATTCAGTACTTC TRBJ2-4 NA TRBV2 12 NA
CASSEYRETQYF TGTGCCAGCAGTGAATACCGGGAGACCCAGTACTTC TRBJ2-5 NA TRBV2 12 NA
CASSLVVSGTSADTQYF TGTGCCAGCAGCTTAGTAGTTAGCGGGACGTCGGCGGATACGCAGTATTTT TRBJ2-3 TRBD2 TRBV11-2 17 NA
CASSLAGSGGEQYF TGTGCCAGCAGCTTAGCTGGGTCAGGAGGCGAGCAGTACTTC TRBJ2-7 NA TRBV7-8 14 once
CTSSQDRRTEREVTDTQYF TGCACCAGCAGCCAAGATAGGCGAACGGAGCGGGAGGTCACAGATACGCAGTATTTT TRBJ2-3 NA TRBV1 19 NA